Listed below are T cell receptor beta chains from one sample, sequenced in a study of PD-1 blockade in mismatch repair-deficient tumors. Sequencing was performed with immunoSEQ multiplex PCR; in TCRdb, only in-frame clones are kept and a portion is missing. The data show some 110,000 clones, 65% to 80% seen once. The input for sequencing was peripheral blood, taken about 13 months after starting pembrolizumab. The source is an adult with mismatch repair-deficient cancer. Both conserved end residues are part of each CDR3. D genes are given only for firm matches. Some rows mark clone size as missing; the rest say once, few, many or name a class of expanded clone.

CDR3 protein: CASSSAAGGPYNEQFF
CDR3 DNA: TGTGCCAGCAGTTCAGCCGCGGGAGGGCCCTACAATGAGCAGTTCTTC
clone size: .
J gene: TRBJ2-1
D gene: TRBD2
V gene: TRBV9

CDR3 protein: CASSIEGGAAAKNIQYF
CDR3 DNA: TGTGCCAGTAGTATAGAGGGAGGGGCCGCAGCCAAAAACATTCAGTACTTC
clone size: .
J gene: TRBJ2-4
D gene: TRBD2
V gene: TRBV19

CDR3 protein: CASSRGRPEAFF
CDR3 DNA: TGTGCCAGCAGTCGAGGGCGGCCTGAAGCTTTCTTT
clone size: few
J gene: TRBJ1-1
D gene: .
V gene: TRBV11-2

CDR3 protein: CASSLVAGGGGTDTQYF
CDR3 DNA: TGTGCCAGCAGCTTAGTAGCGGGAGGCGGGGGCACAGATACGCAGTATTTT
clone size: once
J gene: TRBJ2-3
D gene: TRBD2
V gene: TRBV7-6

CDR3 protein: CASASSGANVLTF
CDR3 DNA: TGTGCCAGCGCCAGCTCTGGGGCCAACGTCCTGACTTTC
clone size: .
J gene: TRBJ2-6
D gene: .
V gene: TRBV13

CDR3 protein: CASSLGSGTYNEQFF
CDR3 DNA: TGTGCCAGCAGCTTAGGTAGCGGGACATACAATGAGCAGTTCTTC
clone size: once
J gene: TRBJ2-1
D gene: TRBD2
V gene: TRBV7-2

CDR3 protein: CASSLAGTAWKGVNYGYTF
CDR3 DNA: TGTGCCAGCAGCTTGGCGGGGACAGCTTGGAAAGGGGTTAACTATGGCTACACCTTC
clone size: .
J gene: TRBJ1-2
D gene: TRBD1
V gene: TRBV5-4

CDR3 protein: CARLAGAETQYF
CDR3 DNA: TGTGCCAGACTAGCGGGAGCTGAGACCCAGTACTTC
clone size: .
J gene: TRBJ2-5
D gene: TRBD2
V gene: TRBV19

CDR3 protein: CASSVDKGNSDYTF
CDR3 DNA: TGTGCCAGCAGCGTAGATAAAGGGAACAGTGACTACACCTTC
clone size: once
J gene: TRBJ1-2
D gene: .
V gene: TRBV9

CDR3 protein: CASSLGPGQGTEAFF
CDR3 DNA: TGCGCCAGCAGCTTGGGACCGGGACAGGGCACTGAAGCTTTCTTT
clone size: .
J gene: TRBJ1-1
D gene: TRBD1
V gene: TRBV5-1

CDR3 protein: CASSPDGTEAFF
CDR3 DNA: TGCGCCAGCAGCCCGGACGGCACTGAAGCTTTCTTT
clone size: .
J gene: TRBJ1-1
D gene: .
V gene: TRBV5-1

CDR3 protein: CASSPDGGVGGETQYF
CDR3 DNA: TGTGCCAGCAGCCCTGATGGGGGGGTAGGAGGAGAGACCCAGTACTTC
clone size: .
J gene: TRBJ2-5
D gene: TRBD2
V gene: TRBV7-2

CDR3 protein: CASSPRPGQGTDTQYF
CDR3 DNA: TGTGCCAGCAGCCCTCGACCGGGACAGGGCACAGATACGCAGTATTTT
clone size: .
J gene: TRBJ2-3
D gene: TRBD1
V gene: TRBV7-6

CDR3 protein: CASSQVTGQGGLAGGQETQYF
CDR3 DNA: TGTGCCAGCAGCCAAGTAACGGGACAGGGGGGACTAGCGGGAGGACAAGAGACCCAGTACTTC
clone size: .
J gene: TRBJ2-5
D gene: TRBD2
V gene: TRBV4-2

CDR3 protein: CASSSLGLAYTGELFF
CDR3 DNA: TGCGCCAGCAGCTCCCTGGGACTAGCGTACACCGGGGAGCTGTTTTTT
clone size: many
J gene: TRBJ2-2
D gene: TRBD2
V gene: TRBV5-1

CDR3 protein: CASSLARGGAYQETQYF
CDR3 DNA: TGTGCCAGCAGCCTCGCACGGGGCGGGGCGTACCAAGAGACCCAGTACTTC
clone size: .
J gene: TRBJ2-5
D gene: .
V gene: TRBV11-2

CDR3 protein: CASSPMRAGRSAGELFF
CDR3 DNA: TGTGCCAGCAGCCCGATGAGAGCGGGGCGAAGCGCCGGGGAGCTGTTTTTT
clone size: .
J gene: TRBJ2-2
D gene: TRBD2
V gene: TRBV7-9

CDR3 protein: CSVDVTNSYNEQFF
CDR3 DNA: TGCAGCGTTGACGTAACAAACTCCTACAATGAGCAGTTCTTC
clone size: .
J gene: TRBJ2-1
D gene: .
V gene: TRBV29-1

CDR3 protein: CASSSEGTGAYYEQYF
CDR3 DNA: TGTGCCAGCTCATCAGAAGGGACAGGGGCGTACTACGAGCAGTACTTC
clone size: .
J gene: TRBJ2-7
D gene: TRBD1
V gene: TRBV18

CDR3 protein: CASSSVSGSSYEQYF
CDR3 DNA: TGTGCCAGCAGCTCCGTTAGCGGGAGCTCCTACGAGCAGTACTTC
clone size: .
J gene: TRBJ2-7
D gene: TRBD2
V gene: TRBV5-4

CDR3 protein: CAGELGSVNYGYTF
CDR3 DNA: TGTGCCGGGGAGCTGGGCAGTGTAAACTATGGCTACACCTTC
clone size: .
J gene: TRBJ1-2
D gene: .
V gene: TRBV30

CDR3 protein: CASSPTRDSDNEQFF
CDR3 DNA: TGTGCCAGCAGTCCGACCCGGGACAGCGACAATGAGCAGTTCTTC
clone size: .
J gene: TRBJ2-1
D gene: TRBD1
V gene: TRBV28

CDR3 protein: CASSSGQGEEKLFF
CDR3 DNA: TGTGCCAGCAGCTCCGGACAGGGGGAAGAAAAACTGTTTTTT
clone size: once
J gene: TRBJ1-4
D gene: TRBD1
V gene: TRBV11-2

CDR3 protein: CASSPNDRVRNYGYTF
CDR3 DNA: TGTGCCAGCAGCCCTAACGACAGGGTGAGGAACTATGGCTACACCTTC
clone size: .
J gene: TRBJ1-2
D gene: TRBD1
V gene: TRBV9

CDR3 protein: CASSLMSRNEKLFF
CDR3 DNA: TGTGCCAGCAGCTTAATGTCGCGTAATGAAAAACTGTTTTTT
clone size: .
J gene: TRBJ1-4
D gene: .
V gene: TRBV13

CDR3 protein: CASRLIQETQYF
CDR3 DNA: TGTGCCAGCAGGTTAATCCAAGAGACCCAGTACTTC
clone size: .
J gene: TRBJ2-5
D gene: .
V gene: TRBV7-2

CDR3 protein: CAILTRIGGYTF
CDR3 DNA: TGTGCCATTTTGACCAGGATTGGAGGCTACACCTTC
clone size: .
J gene: TRBJ1-2
D gene: .
V gene: TRBV7-9

CDR3 protein: CASSWGQITGELFF
CDR3 DNA: TGTGCCAGCAGTTGGGGACAGATCACCGGGGAGCTGTTTTTT
clone size: .
J gene: TRBJ2-2
D gene: TRBD1
V gene: TRBV27

CDR3 protein: CASSSDRDVSEAFF
CDR3 DNA: TGTGCCAGCTCATCCGACAGGGATGTATCTGAAGCTTTCTTT
clone size: .
J gene: TRBJ1-1
D gene: TRBD1
V gene: TRBV18

CDR3 protein: CASSRETVNEKLFF
CDR3 DNA: TGTGCCAGCAGCAGGGAGACAGTTAATGAAAAACTGTTTTTT
clone size: .
J gene: TRBJ1-4
D gene: .
V gene: TRBV5-6

CDR3 protein: CASSIPGAPFDEQFF
CDR3 DNA: TGTGCCAGCAGCATACCAGGGGCGCCGTTCGATGAGCAGTTCTTC
clone size: .
J gene: TRBJ2-1
D gene: .
V gene: TRBV21-1

CDR3 protein: CASSESRGLGTVDYGYTF
CDR3 DNA: TGTGCCAGCAGTGAATCCCGGGGCTTGGGTACGGTTGACTATGGCTACACCTTC
clone size: .
J gene: TRBJ1-2
D gene: .
V gene: TRBV25-1

CDR3 protein: CASSPHPGTSEQFF
CDR3 DNA: TGTGCCAGCAGCCCGCACCCCGGGACTTCAGAGCAGTTCTTC
clone size: .
J gene: TRBJ2-1
D gene: .
V gene: TRBV7-9

CDR3 protein: CASSENRDNHQPQHF
CDR3 DNA: TGTGCCAGCAGTGAAAACCGGGACAACCATCAGCCCCAGCATTTT
clone size: .
J gene: TRBJ1-5
D gene: .
V gene: TRBV2

CDR3 protein: CAWSVIRQGGLKLFF
CDR3 DNA: TGTGCCTGGAGTGTAATCCGACAGGGGGGATTAAAACTGTTTTTT
clone size: once
J gene: TRBJ1-4
D gene: TRBD1
V gene: TRBV30

CDR3 protein: CASSQEGYSNQPQHF
CDR3 DNA: TGCGCCAGCAGCCAAGAAGGATATAGCAATCAGCCCCAGCATTTT
clone size: .
J gene: TRBJ1-5
D gene: .
V gene: TRBV4-1

CDR3 protein: CASSLAGDTEAFF
CDR3 DNA: TGCGCCAGCAGTCTAGCAGGGGACACTGAAGCTTTCTTT
clone size: .
J gene: TRBJ1-1
D gene: .
V gene: TRBV10-1

CDR3 protein: CASTGTGTLSGKLFF
CDR3 DNA: TGTGCCAGCACGGGAACCGGGACGCTTTCAGGAAAACTGTTTTTT
clone size: .
J gene: TRBJ1-4
D gene: .
V gene: TRBV2

CDR3 protein: CASSSGLAGSEQFF
CDR3 DNA: TGTGCCAGCAGCTCGGGACTAGCGGGATCTGAGCAGTTCTTC
clone size: .
J gene: TRBJ2-1
D gene: TRBD2
V gene: TRBV11-2

CDR3 protein: CAWSVGFGGTDTQYF
CDR3 DNA: TGTGCCTGGAGTGTAGGGTTCGGCGGCACAGATACGCAGTATTTT
clone size: once
J gene: TRBJ2-3
D gene: .
V gene: TRBV30

CDR3 protein: CASSSATGEVGTEAFF
CDR3 DNA: TGTGCCAGCAGCTCCGCGACAGGGGAGGTCGGCACTGAAGCTTTCTTT
clone size: .
J gene: TRBJ1-1
D gene: TRBD1
V gene: TRBV11-1

CDR3 protein: CASSLEGLASDTQYF
CDR3 DNA: TGTGCCAGCAGCTTGGAGGGACTAGCATCAGATACGCAGTATTTT
clone size: .
J gene: TRBJ2-3
D gene: TRBD2
V gene: TRBV5-4

CDR3 protein: CASRTGGDEKLFF
CDR3 DNA: TGTGCCAGCAGGACAGGGGGCGACGAAAAACTGTTTTTT
clone size: .
J gene: TRBJ1-4
D gene: TRBD1
V gene: TRBV6-5

CDR3 protein: CASSLGVRIQETQYF
CDR3 DNA: TGTGCCAGCAGCTTAGGCGTCAGAATCCAAGAGACCCAGTACTTC
clone size: .
J gene: TRBJ2-5
D gene: .
V gene: TRBV11-2

CDR3 protein: CASSGQERIYNEQFF
CDR3 DNA: TGTGCCAGTAGTGGGCAGGAGAGGATCTACAATGAGCAGTTCTTC
clone size: .
J gene: TRBJ2-1
D gene: .
V gene: TRBV19

CDR3 protein: CASRAGLAGGTYNEQFF
CDR3 DNA: TGTGCCAGCAGGGCGGGACTAGCGGGGGGGACCTACAATGAGCAGTTCTTC
clone size: .
J gene: TRBJ2-1
D gene: TRBD2
V gene: TRBV27

CDR3 protein: CASSTRGTANEKLFF
CDR3 DNA: TGTGCCAGTAGTACCAGGGGGACTGCTAATGAAAAACTGTTTTTT
clone size: .
J gene: TRBJ1-4
D gene: TRBD1
V gene: TRBV19

CDR3 protein: CASSRALDGTQYF
CDR3 DNA: TGTGCCAGCAGTCGGGCCCTCGACGGGACCCAGTACTTC
clone size: .
J gene: TRBJ2-5
D gene: .
V gene: TRBV6-6

CDR3 protein: CASRYGNTIYF
CDR3 DNA: TGTGCCAGTCGGTACGGAAACACCATATATTTT
clone size: .
J gene: TRBJ1-3
D gene: .
V gene: TRBV11-2

CDR3 protein: CASSLEGPRENTEAFF
CDR3 DNA: TGCGCCAGCAGCTTGGAAGGGCCCAGAGAGAACACTGAAGCTTTCTTT
clone size: .
J gene: TRBJ1-1
D gene: .
V gene: TRBV5-1

CDR3 protein: CASSEAGYEQYF
CDR3 DNA: TGTGCCAGCAGTGAAGCGGGCTACGAGCAGTACTTC
clone size: .
J gene: TRBJ2-7
D gene: .
V gene: TRBV2

CDR3 protein: CASSLSPGTGSYGYTF
CDR3 DNA: TGCGCCAGCAGCTTGAGTCCCGGGACAGGGAGCTATGGCTACACCTTC
clone size: .
J gene: TRBJ1-2
D gene: TRBD1
V gene: TRBV5-1

CDR3 protein: CASSPSNGGVFTDTQYF
CDR3 DNA: TGTGCCAGCAGCCCCTCTAATGGCGGCGTGTTTACAGATACGCAGTATTTT
clone size: few
J gene: TRBJ2-3
D gene: .
V gene: TRBV11-3

CDR3 protein: CASSPGRSYEQYF
CDR3 DNA: TGTGCCAGCAGCCCGGGACGGTCCTACGAGCAGTACTTC
clone size: few
J gene: TRBJ2-7
D gene: .
V gene: TRBV13

CDR3 protein: CASSMERGSTDTQYF
CDR3 DNA: TGTGCCAGTAGTATGGAGCGGGGGAGCACAGATACGCAGTATTTT
clone size: .
J gene: TRBJ2-3
D gene: TRBD2
V gene: TRBV19

CDR3 protein: CASSAMNTEAFF
CDR3 DNA: TGTGCCAGCAGTGCCATGAACACTGAAGCTTTCTTT
clone size: .
J gene: TRBJ1-1
D gene: .
V gene: TRBV6-6

CDR3 protein: CASSHAGTSGGEQYF
CDR3 DNA: TGTGCCAGCAGCCACGCTGGGACTAGCGGGGGCGAGCAGTACTTC
clone size: .
J gene: TRBJ2-7
D gene: TRBD2
V gene: TRBV4-2

CDR3 protein: CAWSGAVNTEAFF
CDR3 DNA: TGTGCCTGGAGTGGGGCAGTGAACACTGAAGCTTTCTTT
clone size: few
J gene: TRBJ1-1
D gene: .
V gene: TRBV30

CDR3 protein: CASSKVRLAGIFYEQYF
CDR3 DNA: TGTGCCAGCAGCAAAGTTCGACTAGCGGGAATATTCTACGAGCAGTACTTC
clone size: .
J gene: TRBJ2-7
D gene: .
V gene: TRBV21-1